These T cell receptor beta chains were read from a single sample in a study of blood T cells in healthy people across ages. MiXCR, applied by TCRdb to the 5' RACE reads, yields one record per CDR3 protein. This table holds 550,000 to 600,000 distinct CDR3 sequences, 25% to 30% found once. Sequenced input: blood. The receptors originated from an older woman in good health. CDR3s include the opening cysteine and the closing phenylalanine or tryptophan. Each record gives: clone size, V gene, J gene, D gene, CDR3 DNA, CDR3 protein. The D gene is left open where the match is weak. A clone size is listed for some rows: how often the clone was seen (once, few, many), or a class if it is expanded.

few	TRBV12-3/TRBV12-4	TRBJ2-3	-	TGTGCCAGCAGCCCTAGTTATACGCAGTATTTT	CASSPSYTQYF
-	TRBV6-4	TRBJ2-2	-	TGTGCCAGCAGTGCTAACGGGGGGCAGAACACCGGGGAGCTGTTTTTT	CASSANGGQNTGELFF
-	TRBV18	TRBJ1-6	-	TGTGCCAGCTCACCCGTAAAGGGGATTTCACCCCTCCACTTT	CASSPVKGISPLHF
many	TRBV9	TRBJ2-1	-	TGTGCCAGCAGCTTCGGTAGGAGCTCCTACAATGAGCAGTTCTTC	CASSFGRSSYNEQFF
-	TRBV6-2/TRBV6-3	TRBJ1-6	TRBD1	TGTGCCCGAAAACAGGGGGCCTATTCACCCCTCCACTTT	CARKQGAYSPLHF
few	TRBV12-5	TRBJ1-4	-	TGTGCTAGTGGTTTGAGAGCAACTAATGAAAAACTGTTTTTT	CASGLRATNEKLFF
-	TRBV12-3/TRBV12-4	TRBJ1-1	-	TGTGCCAGCAGTTGGGCAGGGACCACTGAAGCTTTCTTT	CASSWAGTTEAFF
-	TRBV9	TRBJ1-1	TRBD1	TGTGCCAGCAGCGTAGGGGCAGGGGGGGACACTGAAGCTTTCTTT	CASSVGAGGDTEAFF
few	TRBV9	TRBJ2-5	-	TGTGCCAGCAGCGTAGAATATGGGGAGACCCAGTACTTC	CASSVEYGETQYF
-	TRBV12-3/TRBV12-4	TRBJ2-7	-	TGTGCCAGCAGGACAGGTTACGACGAGCAGTACTTC	CASRTGYDEQYF
-	TRBV5-1	TRBJ1-1	-	TGCGCCAGCAGCGTCCTACAGGGAAACACTGAAGCTTTCTTT	CASSVLQGNTEAFF
-	TRBV7-2	TRBJ1-2	-	TGTGCCAGCACCCCCTCACTGGTCTATGGCTACACCTTC	CASTPSLVYGYTF
few	TRBV10-3	TRBJ2-1	TRBD2	TGTGCCACTGAGGGGCAGCGGGGGGGCGCCTACAATGAGCAGTTCTTC	CATEGQRGGAYNEQFF
few	TRBV24-1	TRBJ1-2	-	TGTGCCACCAGTGATCGGGACGCTCGGGGCTACACCTTC	CATSDRDARGYTF
-	TRBV6-2/TRBV6-3	TRBJ1-1	-	TGCAACGGGGGCACTGAAGCTTTCTTT	CNGGTEAFF
-	TRBV24-1	TRBJ2-3	-	TGTGCCACCAGTGATTTGGGCGGCCTTAGCACAGATACGCAGTATTTT	CATSDLGGLSTDTQYF
-	TRBV20-1	TRBJ2-5	-	TGCAGTGCTAGAGGGCTTGTAGCGAGGGCGAGTGAAGAGACCCAGTACTTC	CSARGLVARASEETQYF